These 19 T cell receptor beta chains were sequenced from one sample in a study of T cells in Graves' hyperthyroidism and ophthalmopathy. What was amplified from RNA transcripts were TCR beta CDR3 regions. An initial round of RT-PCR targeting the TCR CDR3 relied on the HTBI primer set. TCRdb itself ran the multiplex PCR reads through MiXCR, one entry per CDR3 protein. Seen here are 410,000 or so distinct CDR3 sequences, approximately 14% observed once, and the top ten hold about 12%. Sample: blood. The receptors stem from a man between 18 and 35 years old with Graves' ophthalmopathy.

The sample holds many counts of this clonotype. In DNA form, the CDR3 reads TGTGCCAGCAGTGAAAGGTCAGTCGTCATGAACACTGAAGCTTTCTTT. Its translation: CASSERSVVMNTEAFF. The rearrangement uses TRBV6-1 and TRBJ1-1; D is undetermined. Trimming removed 2 bases at V and 0 bases at J, with 13 bases between. This CDR3 comprises 16 residues. Germline assignment: CDR1 MNHNS and CDR2 SASEGT.

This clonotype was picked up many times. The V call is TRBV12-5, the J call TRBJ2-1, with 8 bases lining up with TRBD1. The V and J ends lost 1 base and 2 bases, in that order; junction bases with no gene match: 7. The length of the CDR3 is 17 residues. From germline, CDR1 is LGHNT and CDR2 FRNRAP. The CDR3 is CASGLATGTGAYNEQFF. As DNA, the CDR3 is TGTGCTAGTGGTTTGGCCACCGGGACAGGTGCCTACAATGAGCAGTTCTTC.

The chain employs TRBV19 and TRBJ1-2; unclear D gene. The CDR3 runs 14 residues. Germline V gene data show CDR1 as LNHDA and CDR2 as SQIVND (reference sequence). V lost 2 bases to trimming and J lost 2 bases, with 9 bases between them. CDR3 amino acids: CASSIHVSNYGYTF. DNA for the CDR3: TGTGCCAGTAGTATACATGTTTCAAACTATGGCTACACCTTC. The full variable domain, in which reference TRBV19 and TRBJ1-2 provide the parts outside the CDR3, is DGGITQSPKYLFRKEGQNVTLSCEQNLNHDAMYWYRQDPGQGLRLIYYSQIVNDFQKGDIAEGYSVSREKKESFPLTVTSAQKNPTAFYLCASSIHVSNYGYTFGSGTRLTVV.

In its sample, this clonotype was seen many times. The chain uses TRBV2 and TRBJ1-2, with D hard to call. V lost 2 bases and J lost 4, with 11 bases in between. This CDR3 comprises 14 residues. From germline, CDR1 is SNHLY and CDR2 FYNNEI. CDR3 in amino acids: CASSELAAFYGYTF. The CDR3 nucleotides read TGTGCCAGCAGTGAACTTGCAGCGTTCTATGGCTACACCTTC.

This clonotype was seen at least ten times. The CDR3 protein is CASSLTNLNEQFF. For the CDR3, the DNA is TGTGCCAGCAGCCTGACTAACTTGAATGAGCAGTTCTTC. This rearrangement joins TRBV11-3 to TRBJ2-1; D is possibly TRBD2 (5 bases). The CDR3 consists of 13 residues. Per germline, CDR1 SGHNT and CDR2 YENEEA. Trimming removed 5 bases from V and 7 bases from J, with 12 bases in between.

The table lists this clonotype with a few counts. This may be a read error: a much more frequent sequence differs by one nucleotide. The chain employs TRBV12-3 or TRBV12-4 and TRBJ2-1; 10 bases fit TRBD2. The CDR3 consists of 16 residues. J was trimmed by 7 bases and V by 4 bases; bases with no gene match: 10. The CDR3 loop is CASSSRPAGGPNEQFF. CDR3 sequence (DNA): TGTGCCAGCAGTTCCCGACCAGCGGGGGGGCCGAATGAGCAGTTCTTC.

The chain's CDR3 is CASSIDHQNGQETQYF. In DNA form, the CDR3 reads TGTGCCAGTAGTATAGATCACCAAAATGGGCAAGAGACCCAGTACTTC. The J gene is TRBJ2-5, the V gene TRBV19; D is undetermined. The V gene lost 0 bases and the J gene lost 2 bases, with 13 bases spanning the gap. The length of the CDR3 is 16 residues. Germline CDR1 and CDR2: LNHDA and SQIVND (reference sequence).

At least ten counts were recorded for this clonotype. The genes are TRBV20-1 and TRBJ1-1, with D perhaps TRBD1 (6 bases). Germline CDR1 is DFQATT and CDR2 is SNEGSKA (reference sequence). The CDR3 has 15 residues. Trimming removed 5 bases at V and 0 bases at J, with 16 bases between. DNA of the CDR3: TGCAGTGCTCCCCGGATTGGGGACATGAACACTGAAGCTTTCTTT. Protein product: CSAPRIGDMNTEAFF.

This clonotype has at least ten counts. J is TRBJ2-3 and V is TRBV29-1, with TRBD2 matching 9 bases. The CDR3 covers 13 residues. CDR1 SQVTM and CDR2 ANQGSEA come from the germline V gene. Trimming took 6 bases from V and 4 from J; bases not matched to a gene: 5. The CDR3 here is CSVRTSAADTQYF. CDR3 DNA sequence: TGCAGCGTAAGGACTAGCGCTGCAGATACGCAGTATTTT.

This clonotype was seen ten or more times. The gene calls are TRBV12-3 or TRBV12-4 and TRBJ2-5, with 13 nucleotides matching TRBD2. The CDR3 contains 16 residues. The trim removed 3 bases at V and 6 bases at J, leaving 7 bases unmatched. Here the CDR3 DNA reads TGTGCCAGCAGTTTGGGTTGGACTAGCGGGAGACAGACCCAGTACTTC. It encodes CASSLGWTSGRQTQYF.

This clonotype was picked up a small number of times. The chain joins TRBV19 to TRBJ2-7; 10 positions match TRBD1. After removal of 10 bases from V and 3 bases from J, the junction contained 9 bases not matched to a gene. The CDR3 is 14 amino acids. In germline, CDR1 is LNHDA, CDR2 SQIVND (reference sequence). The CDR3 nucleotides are TGTGCCACCACACTCGGGACAGGGGACTACGAGCAGTACTTC. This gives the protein CATTLGTGDYEQYF.

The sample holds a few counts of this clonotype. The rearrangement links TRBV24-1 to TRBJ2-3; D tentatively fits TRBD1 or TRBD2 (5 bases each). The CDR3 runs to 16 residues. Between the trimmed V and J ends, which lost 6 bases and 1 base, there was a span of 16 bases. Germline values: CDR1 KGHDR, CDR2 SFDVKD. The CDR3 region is CATSLKGTLGTDTQYF. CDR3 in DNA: TGTGCCACCAGTTTAAAAGGGACCCTGGGCACAGATACGCAGTATTTT.

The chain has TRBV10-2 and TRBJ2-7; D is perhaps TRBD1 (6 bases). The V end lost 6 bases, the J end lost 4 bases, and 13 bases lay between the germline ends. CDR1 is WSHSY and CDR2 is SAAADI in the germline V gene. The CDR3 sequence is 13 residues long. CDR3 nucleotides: TGCGCCAGCAGGGCCTCGGACAGTTACGAGCAGTACTTC. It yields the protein CASRASDSYEQYF.

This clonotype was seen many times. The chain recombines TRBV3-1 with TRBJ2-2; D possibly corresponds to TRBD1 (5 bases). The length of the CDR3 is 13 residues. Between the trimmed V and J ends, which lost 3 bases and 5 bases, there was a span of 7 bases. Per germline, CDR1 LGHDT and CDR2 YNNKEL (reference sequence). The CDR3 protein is CASSHSGTGELFF. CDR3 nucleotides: TGTGCCAGCAGCCATTCAGGGACCGGGGAGCTGTTTTTT. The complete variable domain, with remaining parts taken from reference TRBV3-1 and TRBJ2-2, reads DTAVSQTPKYLVTQMGNDKSIKCEQNLGHDTMYWYKQDSKKFLKIMFSYNNKELIINETVPNRFSPKSPDKAHLNLHINSLELGDSAVYFCASSHSGTGELFFGEGSRLTVL.

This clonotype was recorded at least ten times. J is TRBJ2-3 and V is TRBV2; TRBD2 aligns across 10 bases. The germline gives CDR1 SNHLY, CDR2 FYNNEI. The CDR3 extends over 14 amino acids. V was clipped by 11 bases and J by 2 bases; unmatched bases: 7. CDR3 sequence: CAAAGGPPTDTQYF. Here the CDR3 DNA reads TGTGCCGCAGCGGGGGGGCCCCCCACAGATACGCAGTATTTT.

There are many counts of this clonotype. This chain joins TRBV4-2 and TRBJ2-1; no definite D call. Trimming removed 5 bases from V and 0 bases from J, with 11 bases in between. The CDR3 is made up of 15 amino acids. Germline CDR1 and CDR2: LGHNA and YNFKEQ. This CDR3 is CASSLRGYSYNEQFF. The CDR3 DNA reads TGTGCCAGCAGCTTAAGAGGATACTCCTACAATGAGCAGTTCTTC.

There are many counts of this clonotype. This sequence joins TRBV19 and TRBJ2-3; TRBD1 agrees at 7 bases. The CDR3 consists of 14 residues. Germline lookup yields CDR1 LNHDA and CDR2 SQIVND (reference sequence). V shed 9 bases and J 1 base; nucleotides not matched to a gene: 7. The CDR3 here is CASRGSTGTDTQYF. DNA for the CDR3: TGTGCCAGCAGGGGGTCCACCGGCACAGATACGCAGTATTTT.

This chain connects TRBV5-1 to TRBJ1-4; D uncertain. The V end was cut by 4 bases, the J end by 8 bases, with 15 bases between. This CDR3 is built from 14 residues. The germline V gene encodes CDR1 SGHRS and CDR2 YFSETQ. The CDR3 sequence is CASSVDGRNEKLFF. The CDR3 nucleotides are TGCGCCAGCAGCGTGGACGGCCGGAACGAAAAACTGTTTTTT.

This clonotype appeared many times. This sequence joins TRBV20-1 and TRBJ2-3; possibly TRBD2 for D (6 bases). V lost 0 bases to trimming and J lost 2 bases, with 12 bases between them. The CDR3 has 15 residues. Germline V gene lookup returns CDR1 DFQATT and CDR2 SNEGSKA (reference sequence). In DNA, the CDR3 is TGCAGTGCTAGAGAGCCTAGCGAAAACACAGATACGCAGTATTTT. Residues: CSAREPSENTDTQYF.